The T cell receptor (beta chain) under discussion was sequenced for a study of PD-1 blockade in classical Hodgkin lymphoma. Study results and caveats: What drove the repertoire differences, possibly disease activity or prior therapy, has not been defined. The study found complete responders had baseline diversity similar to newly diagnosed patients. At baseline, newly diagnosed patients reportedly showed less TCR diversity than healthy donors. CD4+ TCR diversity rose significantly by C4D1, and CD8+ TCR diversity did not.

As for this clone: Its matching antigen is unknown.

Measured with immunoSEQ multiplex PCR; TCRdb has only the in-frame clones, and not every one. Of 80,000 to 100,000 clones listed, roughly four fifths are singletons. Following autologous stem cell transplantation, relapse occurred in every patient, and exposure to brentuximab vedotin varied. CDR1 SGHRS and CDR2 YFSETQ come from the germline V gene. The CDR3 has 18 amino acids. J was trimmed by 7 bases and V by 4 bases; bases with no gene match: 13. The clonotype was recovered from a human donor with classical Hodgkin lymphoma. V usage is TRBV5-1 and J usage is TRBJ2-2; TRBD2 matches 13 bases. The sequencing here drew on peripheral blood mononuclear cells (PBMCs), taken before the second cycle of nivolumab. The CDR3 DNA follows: TGCGCCAGCAGCAAAAAACTAGCGGGAGGGCCAAGGGACGGGGAGCTGTTTTTT. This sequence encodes CASSKKLAGGPRDGELFF.